The 4 T cell receptor beta chains in this list originate from one sample, sequenced in a study of blood T cell repertoires in COVID-19. Only in-frame clones appear in the TCRdb table, and some are missing; sequencing was by immunoSEQ multiplex PCR. Counted here are fewer than 200,000 clones, around nine tenths occurring once; the ten biggest clones make up roughly 2%. The specimen sequenced was peripheral blood. These receptors were collected from a man between 45 and 60 years old who had recovered from COVID-19.

The V and J genes are TRBV21-1 and TRBJ1-1. TRBV21-1 is termed a pseudogene. This CDR3 contains 18 residues. The CDR3 DNA reads as TGTGCCAGCAGCAAAGCCGGGGGAGGGTCCCCTATGAACACTGAAGCTTTCTTT. This codes for CASSKAGGGSPMNTEAFF.

This rearrangement joins TRBV11-2 to TRBJ2-7; D is undetermined. The germline gives CDR1 SGHAT, CDR2 FQNNGV. This CDR3 region has 15 residues. V shed 1 base and J shed 3 bases, with 13 bases lying between them. CDR3 DNA: TGTGCCAGCAGCTTAGGCTCGGGTAATAGCTACGAGCAGTACTTC. This gives the protein CASSLGSGNSYEQYF.

CDR3 nucleotides: TGTGCCAGCAGTGAAGGACAGGGCCATTCACCCCTCCACTTT. It specifies CASSEGQGHSPLHF. This chain uses TRBV6-1 with TRBJ1-6; 7 nucleotides match TRBD1. From germline, CDR1 is MNHNS and CDR2 SASEGT. The length of the CDR3 is 14 residues. V shed 1 base, J shed 8 bases, and the junction held 2 bases outside the gene matches.

The chain couples TRBV5-8 to TRBJ1-1, with TRBD1 as a possible D gene (5 bases). CDR3 length equals 13 residues. Germline CDR1 reads SGHTS; CDR2 reads YDEGEE. The germline V and J ends were trimmed by 1 base and 4 bases, with 8 bases remaining between them. The CDR3 DNA follows: TGTGCCAGCAGCTTGTACGGGGGCACTGAAGCTTTCTTT. This encodes CASSLYGGTEAFF. The full variable domain, its missing parts supplied by reference TRBV5-8 and TRBJ1-1, is EAGVTQSPTHLIKTRGQQATLRCSPISGHTSVYWYQQALGLGLQFLLWYDEGEERNRGNFPPRFSGRQFPNYSSELNVNALELEDSALYLCASSLYGGTEAFFGQGTRLTVV.